These 29 T cell receptor beta chains came from one sample sequenced in a study of T cells after yellow fever vaccination. One entry per CDR3 protein results from TCRdb running MiXCR on the 5' RACE reads. The sample comprises about 360,000 distinct CDR3 sequences, 6.2% of which are singletons, and 14% to 15% rests with the top ten. This specimen was PBMCs, taken 5 days after the yellow fever booster vaccination. The receptor source for this set is a man aged 25-45 years who received the YFV17D yellow fever vaccine.

The rearrangement links TRBV29-1 to TRBJ1-5, with a weak D call TRBD1 (5 bases). Trimming removed 3 bases at V and 3 bases at J, with 9 bases between. This CDR3 region has 13 residues. The germline V gene has CDR1 SQVTM and CDR2 ANQGSEA. CDR3 nucleotide sequence: TGCAGCGTTGAGGTGGGGCACAATCAGCCCCAGCATTTT. This sequence encodes CSVEVGHNQPQHF.

This clonotype showed up many times. CDR3 sequence reads: CASSVGGPTSGREFYEQYF. The CDR3 nucleotides read TGTGCCAGCAGCGTAGGCGGCCCCACTAGCGGGAGGGAGTTCTACGAGCAGTACTTC. The rearrangement links TRBV9 to TRBJ2-7; 13 nucleotides align to TRBD2. CDR3 length: 19 residues. V shed 0 bases and J 3 bases; nucleotides not matched to a gene: 12. Germline CDR1 is SGDLS and CDR2 is YYNGEE.

The table lists this clonotype with a few counts. CDR3 bases: TGCGCCAGCAGGGTGGGGCTAGCGGGAGAGACCCAGTACTTC. Translating gives CASRVGLAGETQYF. The chain is built from TRBV10-2 and TRBJ2-5, with 8 bases that match TRBD2. Germline lookup yields CDR1 WSHSY and CDR2 SAAADI. The CDR3 is made up of 14 amino acids. With V trimmed by 6 bases and J by 4 bases, 7 bases remained unmatched.

This clonotype was found many times. The V gene is TRBV14, the J gene TRBJ1-2, with D uncertain. The germline gives CDR1 SGHDN, CDR2 FVKESK. The V and J ends lost 5 bases and 0 bases respectively, with 7 bases between them. The CDR3 is made up of 13 amino acids. Here the CDR3 reads CASSLFSNYGYTF. CDR3 nucleotide sequence: TGTGCCAGCAGCTTATTTTCTAACTATGGCTACACCTTC.

This clonotype was observed a few times. This chain connects TRBV5-1 to TRBJ1-4, with no clear D. From germline, CDR1 is SGHRS and CDR2 YFSETQ. The CDR3 runs 14 residues. V lost 2 bases, J lost 0 bases, and 5 bases lay in between. The CDR3 here is CASSLYATNEKLFF. CDR3 DNA sequence: TGCGCCAGCAGCTTATACGCAACTAATGAAAAACTGTTTTTT.

The J gene is TRBJ2-1, the V gene TRBV19; D is perhaps TRBD1 (6 bases). The CDR3 length is 15 residues. The V gene's germline CDR1 is LNHDA and CDR2 SQIVND (reference sequence). V was shortened by 4 bases and J by 2 bases, with 12 bases between the two germline ends. The CDR3 is CASSTGQKTYNEQFF. CDR3 coding DNA: TGTGCCAGTAGTACCGGACAGAAAACCTACAATGAGCAGTTCTTC.

Many counts were recorded for this clonotype. The chain links TRBV5-4 to TRBJ1-5, with D maybe TRBD1 (5 bases). The V gene lost 4 bases and the J gene lost 0 bases, with 8 bases spanning the gap. The CDR3 extends over 14 amino acids. CDR1 is SGHNT and CDR2 is YYREEE in the germline V gene (reference sequence). CDR3 DNA sequence: TGTGCCAGCAGCATTCAGGGTAGCAATCAGCCCCAGCATTTT. It yields the protein CASSIQGSNQPQHF.

This clonotype was counted only a few times. This rearrangement joins TRBV7-9 to TRBJ1-1; D gene unclear. This CDR3 region has 15 residues. Germline CDR1 and CDR2: SEHNR and FQNEAQ (reference sequence). The germline V and J ends were trimmed by 7 bases and 7 bases, with 22 bases remaining between them. The CDR3 coding sequence is TGTGCCAGCAACACATACCTAAATTCGGGAATTGAAGCTTTCTTT. Translating gives CASNTYLNSGIEAFF.

On this clonotype: Sequence at one end of the junction differs from germline and may be a read error. The V gene is TRBV5-5, the J gene TRBJ2-7; D is undetermined. Germline V lookup: CDR1 SGHKS, CDR2 YYEKEE (reference sequence). CDR3 size: 12 residues. In DNA form, the CDR3 reads TGCACGCAGCGCCGCAGGCTTTGCGAGCAGTACTTC. Translating gives CTQRRRLCEQYF.

The DNA for the CDR3 is TGCGCCAGCAGCCCAATGCCGGGACTAGTCTACGAGCAGTACTTC. As protein: CASSPMPGLVYEQYF. The chain recombines TRBV5-1 with TRBJ2-7, with 8 bases aligning to TRBD2. Germline trimming cut 4 bases from V and 3 bases from J; bases unmatched to any gene: 9. This CDR3 spans 15 amino acids. Germline lookup yields CDR1 SGHRS and CDR2 YFSETQ.

The table lists this clonotype with a few counts. The chain uses TRBV6-1 and TRBJ2-5; TRBD1 matches 7 bases. CDR3 length equals 13 residues. From germline, CDR1 is MNHNS and CDR2 SASEGT. J was trimmed by 5 bases and V by 6 bases; bases with no gene match: 6. This CDR3 reads CASRVQGPETQYF. The CDR3 DNA follows: TGTGCCAGCAGGGTACAGGGGCCGGAGACCCAGTACTTC.

The table lists this clonotype with a few counts. Its ends do not fully match the called genes, so a read error is possible. This rearrangement joins TRBV20-1 to TRBJ2-2, with 7 bases identical to TRBD2. Germline V gene data show CDR1 as DFQATT and CDR2 as SNEGSKA (reference sequence). The CDR3 length is 16 residues. CDR3 sequence reads: CCARDPRGVNTGELFF. The CDR3 DNA follows: TGCTGTGCTAGAGACCCTCGGGGGGTGAACACCGGGGAGCTGTTTTTT.

The rearrangement links TRBV5-4 to TRBJ2-5, with no clear D. V dropped 4 bases and J dropped 1 base, with 11 bases sitting between them. This CDR3 contains 14 residues. The V gene's germline CDR1 is SGHNT and CDR2 YYREEE (reference sequence). The CDR3 coding sequence is TGTGCCAGCAGCCGACGAGGTGGCCAAGAGACCCAGTACTTC. Amino acid sequence: CASSRRGGQETQYF. Full variable domain (rest looked up from reference TRBV5-4 and TRBJ2-5): ETGVTQSPTHLIKTRGQQVTLRCSSQSGHNTVSWYQQALGQGPQFIFQYYREEENGRGNFPPRFSGLQFPNYSSELNVNALELDDSALYLCASSRRGGQETQYFGPGTRLLVL.

V usage is TRBV7-9 and J usage is TRBJ2-1; 9 bases match TRBD2. After removal of 7 bases from V and 0 bases from J, the junction contained 4 bases not matched to a gene. CDR3 length equals 15 residues. Germline-derived CDR1 and CDR2 are SEHNR and FQNEAQ (reference sequence). The CDR3 DNA is TGTGCCAGCAATCTAGCGGGATTCTCCTACAATGAGCAGTTCTTC. Translation gives CASNLAGFSYNEQFF.

The sample holds a few counts of this clonotype. This chain joins TRBV7-8 and TRBJ2-1; D remains unclear. V was pared by 5 bases and J by 9 bases, with 14 bases between. Germline CDR1 reads SGHVS; CDR2 reads FQNEAQ. The length of the CDR3 is 13 residues. The CDR3, as DNA: TGTGCCAGCAGCCCGGGTGAGCTGAGTGAGCAGTTCTTC. Translated: CASSPGELSEQFF.

In this sample, this clonotype turned up a few times. V and J are TRBV28 and TRBJ2-1; 11 bases align to TRBD2. The germline V gene has CDR1 MDHEN and CDR2 SYDVKM. V lost 5 bases, J lost 7 bases, and 4 bases stayed unmatched. The CDR3 has 14 amino acids. CDR3 nucleotide sequence: TGTGCCAGCAGTCCTAGCGGGAGGTATAATGAGCAGTTCTTC. It translates to CASSPSGRYNEQFF.

This clonotype was observed at least ten times. The rearrangement uses TRBV6-1 and TRBJ2-6; possibly TRBD1 for D (6 bases). The CDR3 spans 16 residues. Germline CDR1 MNHNS, CDR2 SASEGT. The ends were cut back, 6 bases at V and 0 bases at J, with 12 bases in the middle. This chain's CDR3 is CASRKQGASGANVLTF. DNA of the CDR3: TGTGCCAGCAGAAAACAGGGCGCCTCTGGGGCCAACGTCCTGACTTTC.

The chain couples TRBV10-3 to TRBJ2-1; 9 bases agree with TRBD2. V lost 8 bases to trimming and J lost 12 bases; unmatched junction nucleotides: 11. This CDR3 spans 13 amino acids. CDR1 is ENHRY, CDR2 SYGVKD, per germline. The CDR3 here is CAILAGGGSGQFF. The CDR3 DNA sequence: TGTGCCATCCTGGCGGGAGGGGGGAGCGGGCAGTTCTTC.

This clonotype was seen repeatedly, ten times or more. V is TRBV5-1 and J is TRBJ2-1; D unclear. Germline V gene lookup returns CDR1 SGHRS and CDR2 YFSETQ. Trimming cost V 0 bases and J 8 bases, with 12 bases left between them. The CDR3 contains 14 residues. CDR3 in amino acids: CASSLDPQSHEQFF. The CDR3 bases are TGCGCCAGCAGCTTGGACCCCCAGAGTCATGAGCAGTTCTTC. Full variable domain (outside the CDR3, taken from reference TRBV5-1 and TRBJ2-1): KAGVTQTPRYLIKTRGQQVTLSCSPISGHRSVSWYQQTPGQGLQFLFEYFSETQRNKGNFPGRFSGRQFSNSRSEMNVSTLELGDSALYLCASSLDPQSHEQFFGPGTRLTVL.

As to this clonotype: This may be a read error: a much more frequent sequence differs by one nucleotide. The chain uses TRBV27 and TRBJ2-3; 7 bases are a match to TRBD1. The CDR3 runs 12 residues. Trimming removed 4 bases from V and 5 bases from J; junction bases left unmatched: 0. Germline CDR1 MNHEY, CDR2 SMNVEV (reference sequence). The CDR3 sequence: CASSSGGDTQYF. For the CDR3, the DNA is TGTGCCAGCAGTTCAGGGGGAGATACGCAGTATTTT.

V and J are TRBV7-2 and TRBJ2-3; possibly TRBD2 for D (5 bases). Germline V gene lookup returns CDR1 SGHTA and CDR2 FQGNSA. The CDR3 sequence is 16 residues long. Trimming took off 5 bases at V and 9 bases at J, with 24 bases between the two ends. In DNA form, the CDR3 reads TGTGCCAGCAGCCCGCGGACGGGATCTCACTTTGGGACGCAGTATTTT. Its protein product is CASSPRTGSHFGTQYF. Supplemented by reference TRBV7-2 and TRBJ2-3, the full variable domain reads GAGVSQSPSNKVTEKGKDVELRCDPISGHTALYWYRQSLGQGLEFLIYFQGNSAPDKSGLPSDRFSAERTGGSVSTLTIQRTQQEDSAVYLCASSPRTGSHFGTQYFGPGTRLTVL.

This clonotype was detected ten times or more. J is TRBJ2-1 and V is TRBV5-1, with D maybe TRBD2 (5 bases). Germline V gene data show CDR1 as SGHRS and CDR2 as YFSETQ. V was shortened by 0 bases and J by 0 bases, with 10 bases between the two germline ends. This CDR3 has 16 residues. The CDR3 DNA sequence: TGCGCCAGCAGCTTGGCCGGGATGAGCTCCTACAATGAGCAGTTCTTC. The encoded protein is CASSLAGMSSYNEQFF.

This clonotype came up a few times. The CDR3 spells CASSSPAGLAGGGNEQFF. Here the CDR3 DNA reads TGCGCCAGCAGCTCCCCAGCTGGACTAGCGGGAGGAGGCAATGAGCAGTTCTTC. The chain joins TRBV5-1 to TRBJ2-1; 14 bases line up with TRBD2. J lost 6 bases, V lost 3 bases, and 11 bases had no gene match. Germline CDR1 SGHRS, CDR2 YFSETQ. CDR3 length: 18 residues. Full variable domain (remainder filled in from reference TRBV5-1 and TRBJ2-1): KAGVTQTPRYLIKTRGQQVTLSCSPISGHRSVSWYQQTPGQGLQFLFEYFSETQRNKGNFPGRFSGRQFSNSRSEMNVSTLELGDSALYLCASSSPAGLAGGGNEQFFGPGTRLTVL.

This clonotype was found a few times. The rearrangement links TRBV6-1 to TRBJ2-7, with 9 bases that match TRBD1. In germline, CDR1 is MNHNS, CDR2 SASEGT. V shed 8 bases and J 4 bases; nucleotides not matched to a gene: 18. The CDR3 runs 17 residues. CDR3 DNA: TGTGCCAGCGGTACAGGGGGCGCGGTAGGGTCGTGGTACGAGCAGTACTTC. Protein product: CASGTGGAVGSWYEQYF.

The CDR3 here is CASKQELTYEQYF. CDR3 coding DNA: TGTGCCAGCAAACAGGAATTGACCTACGAGCAGTACTTC. This sequence joins TRBV12-3 or TRBV12-4 and TRBJ2-7, with D possibly matching TRBD1 (5 bases). Trimming removed 7 bases from V and 2 bases from J, with 12 bases in between. This CDR3 is built from 13 residues.

This clonotype has just a few counts. V gene TRBV6-1 combines with J gene TRBJ2-7; D unresolved. Germline-derived CDR1 and CDR2 are MNHNS and SASEGT. This CDR3 is 15 amino acids long. The V end was cut by 6 bases, the J end by 3 bases, with 18 bases between. The CDR3 coding sequence is TGTGCCAGCAGCTCCGTTGGACCCGGTTTCTACGAGCAGTACTTC. Translated, it gives CASSSVGPGFYEQYF.

This clonotype was counted only a few times. This chain joins TRBV28 and TRBJ1-6, with a possible D match to TRBD1 (6 bases). Germline V gives CDR1 MDHEN, CDR2 SYDVKM. The V end was cut by 7 bases, the J end by 11 bases, with 12 bases between. This CDR3 contains 12 residues. For the CDR3, the DNA is TGTGCCAGCACCCCGGGGGCTACACCCCTCCACTTT. Protein sequence: CASTPGATPLHF.

This clonotype was observed a handful of times. The genes are TRBV20-1 and TRBJ2-7; D possibly corresponds to TRBD2 (6 bases). CDR1 DFQATT and CDR2 SNEGSKA come from the germline V gene (reference sequence). The CDR3 contains 13 residues. Trimming shortened V by 8 bases and J by 2 bases, and 16 bases separated the two germline ends. The CDR3 here is CSLGLPNTYEQYF. As DNA, the CDR3 is TGCAGTCTCGGACTACCCAATACCTACGAGCAGTACTTC.

This clonotype came up many times. This chain connects TRBV10-3 to TRBJ2-7, with D unclear. Between the trimmed V and J ends, which lost 2 bases and 4 bases, there was a span of 9 bases. CDR3 size: 13 residues. Germline V gene data show CDR1 as ENHRY and CDR2 as SYGVKD. The CDR3 loop is CAISEPKKYEQYF. CDR3 sequence (DNA): TGTGCCATCAGTGAGCCTAAAAAATACGAGCAGTACTTC.